The rows below give T cell receptor beta chains drawn from one sample of a study of CD8 T cells in Susac syndrome. Via MiXCR, TCRdb re-called the immunoSEQ multiplex PCR reads, giving one row per CDR3 protein. Of about 130,000 distinct CDR3 sequences listed, roughly 94% are singletons. The sample was CD8+ T cells from PBMCs. The receptors were gathered from a human donor with Susac syndrome. Each CDR3 is given with its conserved first and last residue. Fields, in order: D gene, V gene, J gene, clone size, CDR3 protein, CDR3 DNA. The D gene is left open where the match is weak. Size tells how often a clone was seen (once, few, many) or the class of an expanded clone, and some rows leave it out.

TRBD1,TRBV4-1,TRBJ2-7,.,CASSQVETGYPPYF,TGCGCCAGCAGCCAAGTCGAGACAGGGTATCCTCCGTACTTC
TRBD2,TRBV9,TRBJ2-1,.,CASTGAGGSYNEQFF,TGTGCCTCGACCGGGGCGGGAGGCTCCTACAATGAGCAGTTCTTC
.,TRBV2,TRBJ2-2,.,CASSDLRGPELFF,TGTGCCAGCAGTGATTTGAGGGGCCCGGAGCTGTTTTTT
TRBD2,TRBV20-1,TRBJ2-7,.,CSARVMGEGSYEQYF,TGCAGTGCTAGAGTCATGGGGGAGGGCTCCTACGAGCAGTACTTC
.,TRBV25-1,TRBJ2-7,.,CASSGLEYGGYEQYF,TGTGCCAGCAGTGGTCTAGAATACGGTGGATACGAGCAGTACTTC
.,TRBV3-1,TRBJ1-1,.,CASSQGFRARNTEAFF,TGTGCCAGCAGCCAAGGGTTCAGGGCCCGTAACACTGAAGCTTTCTTT
TRBD1,TRBV7-3,TRBJ1-1,.,CASSRTGATEAFF,TGTGCCAGCAGCCGGACAGGGGCCACTGAAGCTTTCTTT
.,TRBV6-5,TRBJ2-1,.,CASSYGGRETNNEQFF,TGTGCCAGCAGTTACGGAGGACGGGAAACAAACAATGAGCAGTTCTTC
.,TRBV24-1,TRBJ2-2,.,CATSDAGIWTGNTGELFF,TGTGCCACATCAGACGCGGGAATATGGACAGGGAACACCGGGGAGCTGTTTTTT
.,TRBV6-1,TRBJ2-1,.,CASRPPRDAVRTGVQFF,TGTGCCAGCAGACCTCCCCGGGACGCCGTCCGGACCGGGGTGCAGTTCTTC
TRBD2,TRBV4-1,TRBJ2-7,.,CASSQGTSKVVEQYF,TGCGCCAGCAGCCAAGGGACTAGCAAGGTTGTCGAGCAGTACTTC
.,TRBV19,TRBJ1-3,.,CASSLPPVTIYF,TGTGCCAGTAGCTTACCCCCGGTTACCATATATTTT
.,TRBV12-3/TRBV12-4,TRBJ2-1,.,CASSLAGGLIDEQFF,TGTGCCAGCAGTTTAGCGGGAGGCCTGATTGATGAGCAGTTCTTC
TRBD2,TRBV28,TRBJ2-7,.,CASSSQTSGRHYEQYF,TGTGCCAGCAGTTCTCAAACTAGCGGGCGTCATTACGAGCAGTACTTC
.,TRBV5-1,TRBJ2-2,.,CASSLESRQGKTGELFF,TGCGCCAGCAGCTTGGAATCCAGGCAGGGAAAAACCGGGGAGCTGTTTTTT
.,TRBV7-9,TRBJ2-7,.,CASSLQGWDTYEQYF,TGTGCCAGCAGCTTACAGGGCTGGGATACCTACGAGCAGTACTTC
.,TRBV6-5,TRBJ2-7,.,CASSYSVDYGYYEQYF,TGTGCCAGCAGTTACTCTGTTGATTACGGCTACTACGAGCAGTACTTC
.,TRBV12-3/TRBV12-4,TRBJ2-7,.,CASSTGDHEQYF,TGTGCCAGCAGTACCGGAGACCACGAGCAGTACTTC
.,TRBV29-1,TRBJ1-2,.,CSVEDAEENGYTF,TGCAGCGTTGAAGATGCGGAAGAAAATGGCTACACCTTC
TRBD1,TRBV5-1,TRBJ2-7,.,CASSWTGPHEQYF,TGCGCCAGCAGCTGGACAGGGCCCCACGAGCAGTACTTC
TRBD1,TRBV9,TRBJ1-4,.,CASSDGTAEKLFF,TGTGCCAGCAGCGACGGGACAGCAGAAAAACTGTTTTTT
TRBD1,TRBV29-1,TRBJ1-3,.,CSVGTGFGNTIYF,TGCAGCGTTGGGACAGGGTTTGGAAACACCATATATTTT
.,TRBV27,TRBJ2-7,.,CASRISPYEQYF,TGTGCCAGCCGCATTAGCCCCTACGAGCAGTACTTC
.,TRBV6-1,TRBJ2-1,.,CASSEIVNEQFF,TGTGCCAGCAGTGAAATAGTCAATGAGCAGTTCTTC
.,TRBV4-1,TRBJ2-3,.,CASSQVPLLEFTDTQYF,TGCGCCAGCAGCCAAGTCCCTTTACTGGAGTTCACAGATACGCAGTATTTT
TRBD2,TRBV5-6,TRBJ2-3,once,CASSLPGLASQDTQYF,TGTGCCAGCAGCTTGCCGGGACTAGCGAGTCAAGATACGCAGTATTTT
.,TRBV7-9,TRBJ2-1,.,CASSRAGRNEQFF,TGTGCCAGCAGCCGCGCTGGGCGTAATGAGCAGTTCTTC
.,TRBV12-3/TRBV12-4,TRBJ2-1,.,CASSLGRGTYNEQFF,TGTGCCAGCAGTTTAGGCAGGGGCACCTACAATGAGCAGTTCTTC
.,TRBV27,TRBJ1-2,.,CASSPTGFGAYGYTF,TGTGCCAGCAGTCCCACAGGGTTTGGCGCCTATGGCTACACCTTC
.,TRBV2,TRBJ1-3,.,CASSETLGTPYSGNTIYF,TGTGCCAGCAGTGAGACCCTGGGCACGCCATATTCTGGAAACACCATATATTTT
TRBD2,TRBV14,TRBJ2-5,once,CASSHRPGTSEYQETQYF,TGTGCCAGCAGCCACCGCCCCGGGACTAGCGAATACCAAGAGACCCAGTACTTC
.,TRBV20-1,TRBJ1-5,once,CSGTEEPAPNQPQHF,TGCAGTGGGACGGAGGAGCCAGCCCCCAATCAGCCCCAGCATTTT
.,TRBV18,TRBJ1-5,.,CASSPTDGQPQHF,TGTGCCAGCTCACCGACCGATGGACAGCCCCAGCATTTT
TRBD2,TRBV12-3/TRBV12-4,TRBJ2-1,.,CASSLLGTGGTSGRARGSNEQFF,TGTGCCAGCAGTTTACTCGGGACAGGGGGGACTAGCGGGAGGGCCCGGGGGTCCAATGAGCAGTTCTTC
TRBD1,TRBV5-1,TRBJ2-1,.,CASRQRDSHNEQFF,TGCGCCAGCAGACAACGGGACAGTCACAATGAGCAGTTCTTC
.,TRBV15,TRBJ2-2,.,CATSREGGAGELFF,TGTGCCACCAGCAGGGAGGGAGGAGCCGGGGAGCTGTTTTTT
.,TRBV7-9,TRBJ2-1,few,CASSFSGSYNEQFF,TGTGCCAGCAGCTTTTCCGGTTCCTACAATGAGCAGTTCTTC
TRBD2,TRBV29-1,TRBJ2-5,.,CSVEDLLAGPLQETQYF,TGCAGCGTTGAAGATCTCCTAGCGGGACCTCTCCAAGAGACCCAGTACTTC
.,TRBV27,TRBJ2-7,.,CASSPDPRREQYF,TGTGCCAGCTCCCCGGACCCTCGCCGGGAGCAGTACTTC
.,TRBV11-2,TRBJ2-7,.,CASSDYEQYF,TGTGCCAGCAGCGACTACGAGCAGTACTTC
.,TRBV7-8,TRBJ2-3,few,CASEELTDTQYF,TGTGCCAGCGAAGAACTCACAGATACGCAGTATTTT
.,TRBV29-1,TRBJ1-1,once,CSVVARGLAEAFF,TGCAGCGTTGTTGCCCGGGGGCTAGCTGAAGCTTTCTTT
.,TRBV9,TRBJ2-6,.,CASSVALDRGMASGSLSGANVLTF,TGTGCCAGCAGCGTAGCCCTGGACAGGGGGATGGCTAGCGGGAGTCTATCTGGGGCCAACGTCCTGACTTTC
.,TRBV2,TRBJ2-7,once,CASNSGGYEQYF,TGTGCCAGTAATTCCGGGGGTTACGAGCAGTACTTC
.,TRBV4-1,TRBJ2-1,.,CASSQVHGDNEQFF,TGCGCCAGCAGCCAAGTTCATGGGGACAATGAGCAGTTCTTC
.,TRBV27,TRBJ1-1,.,CASSRKPEGDEAFF,TGTGCCAGCAGCCGTAAACCCGAGGGGGATGAAGCTTTCTTT
.,TRBV5-4,TRBJ2-2,once,CAGRGAAGELFF,TGTGCCGGTCGGGGGGCGGCCGGGGAGCTGTTTTTT
.,TRBV9,TRBJ1-1,once,CASAGGWNTEAFF,TGTGCCAGTGCGGGGGGCTGGAACACTGAAGCTTTCTTT
.,TRBV25-1,TRBJ2-7,.,CASSEFSSPGIHEQYF,TGTGCCAGCAGTGAATTTTCCAGCCCAGGTATCCACGAGCAGTACTTC
TRBD2,TRBV2,TRBJ2-7,.,CASSPGTGLAGYEQYF,TGTGCCAGCAGCCCTGGGACGGGACTAGCGGGATACGAGCAGTACTTC
.,TRBV9,TRBJ2-5,.,CASSAGMGRRTVGGETQYF,TGTGCCAGCAGCGCCGGTATGGGACGACGGACCGTAGGGGGGGAGACCCAGTACTTC
.,TRBV21-1,TRBJ2-1,.,CASSRLAASSYNEQFF,TGTGCCAGCAGCAGATTAGCGGCGAGCTCCTACAATGAGCAGTTCTTC
.,TRBV20-1,TRBJ2-7,.,CSAWSYEQYF,TGCAGTGCTTGGTCCTACGAGCAGTACTTC
.,TRBV12-3/TRBV12-4,TRBJ2-3,.,CASSTSLGTDTQYF,TGTGCCAGCAGTACATCACTGGGGACAGATACGCAGTATTTT